This TCR beta chain was sequenced for a study of tumor-infiltrating lymphocytes in primary liver carcinoma. Turning to the study itself: These patients were men and women whose ages were 30 to 69 years. Study-level findings and limits: Less overlap was seen in tumor-adjacent and tumor-blood pairs than in tumor region pairs.

Remarks on this clonotype: Antigen: not known. The junction differs from germline at one of its ends, possibly a read error.

Starting material for RNA and DNA co-extraction consisted of about 17-32 mg of unsorted bulk tissue. Chronic HBV infection, which was untreated, was present in the patients. TCR beta cDNA was reverse-transcribed from 500 to 550 ng of total RNA. The reaction used a constant-region primer and ProtoScript II reverse transcriptase. What produced the TCR beta libraries was three nested multiplex PCR rounds using slightly modified ARM-PCR. Primers for the first two PCR rounds were TRBV1-TRBV30 forward primers and a C-beta reverse primer (10 cycles per round). MiXCR, applied by TCRdb to the multiplex PCR reads, yields one record per CDR3 protein. The table shows fewer than 80,000 distinct CDR3 sequences, with roughly 69% occurring only once. This CDR3 region has 12 residues. Germline CDR1 SGHAT, CDR2 FQNNGV.

The chain employs TRBV11-2 and TRBJ2-5; perhaps D is TRBD1 or TRBD2 (5 bases each). Sequenced material: tumor-adjacent normal liver tissue. The source is a man aged 40-49 years with primary liver carcinoma and hepatitis B virus infection. The CDR3 sequence: CANRFEGKTRYF. The CDR3, as DNA: TGTGCCAACAGGTTTGAGGGGAAGACCCGGTACTTC.